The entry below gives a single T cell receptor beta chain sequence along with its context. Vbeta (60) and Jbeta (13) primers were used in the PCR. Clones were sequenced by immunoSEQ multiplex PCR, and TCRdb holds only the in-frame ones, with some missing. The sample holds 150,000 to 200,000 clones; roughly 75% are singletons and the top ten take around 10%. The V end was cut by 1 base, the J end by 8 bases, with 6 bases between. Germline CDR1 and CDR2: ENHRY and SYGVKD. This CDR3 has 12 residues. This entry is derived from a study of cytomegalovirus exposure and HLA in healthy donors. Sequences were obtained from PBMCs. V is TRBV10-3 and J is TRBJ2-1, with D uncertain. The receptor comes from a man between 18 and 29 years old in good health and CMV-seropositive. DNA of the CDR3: TGTGCCATCAGTGAGTTTTCATATGAGCAGTTCTTC. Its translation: CAISEFSYEQFF.